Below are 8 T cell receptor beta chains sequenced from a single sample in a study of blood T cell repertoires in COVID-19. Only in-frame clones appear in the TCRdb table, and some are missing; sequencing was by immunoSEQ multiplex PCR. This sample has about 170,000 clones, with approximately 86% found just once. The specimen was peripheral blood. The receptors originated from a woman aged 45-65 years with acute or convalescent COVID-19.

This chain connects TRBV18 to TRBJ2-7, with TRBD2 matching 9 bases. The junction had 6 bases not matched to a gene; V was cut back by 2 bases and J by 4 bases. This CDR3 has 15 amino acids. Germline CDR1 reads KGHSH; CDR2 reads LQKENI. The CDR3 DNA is TGTGCCAGCTCACCAAAACTAGCGGGCCTGTACGAGCAGTACTTC. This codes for CASSPKLAGLYEQYF.

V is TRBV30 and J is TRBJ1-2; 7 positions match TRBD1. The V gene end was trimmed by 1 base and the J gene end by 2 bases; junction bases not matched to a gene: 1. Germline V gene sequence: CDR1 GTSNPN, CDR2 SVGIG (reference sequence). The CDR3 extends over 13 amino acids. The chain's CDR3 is CAWSEGQNYGYTF. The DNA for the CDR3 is TGTGCCTGGAGTGAGGGACAGAACTATGGCTACACCTTC. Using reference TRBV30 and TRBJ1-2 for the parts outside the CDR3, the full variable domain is SQTIHQWPATLVQPVGSPLSLECTVEGTSNPNLYWYRQAAGRGLQLLFYSVGIGQISSEVPQNLSASRPQDRQFILSSKKLLLSDSGFYLCAWSEGQNYGYTFGSGTRLTVV.

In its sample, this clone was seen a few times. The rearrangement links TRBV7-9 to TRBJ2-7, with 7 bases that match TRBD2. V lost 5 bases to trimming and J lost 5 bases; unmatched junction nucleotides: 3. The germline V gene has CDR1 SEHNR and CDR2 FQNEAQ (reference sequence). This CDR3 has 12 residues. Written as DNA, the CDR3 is TGTGCCAGCAGCCGGGACTACCACGAGCAGTACTTC. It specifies CASSRDYHEQYF.

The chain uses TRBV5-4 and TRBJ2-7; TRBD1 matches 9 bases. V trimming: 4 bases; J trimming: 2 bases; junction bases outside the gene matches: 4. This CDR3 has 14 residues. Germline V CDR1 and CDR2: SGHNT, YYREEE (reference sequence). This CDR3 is CASSVGQGPYEQYF. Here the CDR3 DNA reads TGTGCCAGCAGCGTCGGACAGGGGCCCTACGAGCAGTACTTC.

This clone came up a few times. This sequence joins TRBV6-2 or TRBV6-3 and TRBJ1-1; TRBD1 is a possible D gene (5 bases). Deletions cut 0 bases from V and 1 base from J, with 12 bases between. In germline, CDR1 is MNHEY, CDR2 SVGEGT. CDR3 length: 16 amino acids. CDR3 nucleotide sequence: TGTGCCAGCAGTTACTCCAGGGATGCACGGAACACTGAAGCTTTCTTT. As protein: CASSYSRDARNTEAFF.

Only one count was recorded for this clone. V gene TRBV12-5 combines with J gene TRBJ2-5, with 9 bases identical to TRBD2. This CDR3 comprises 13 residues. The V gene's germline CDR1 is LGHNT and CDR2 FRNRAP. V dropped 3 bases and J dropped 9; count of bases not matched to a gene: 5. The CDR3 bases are TGTGCTAGTGGTTTTAGCGGGAGTAGCCCCCAGTACTTC. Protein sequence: CASGFSGSSPQYF.

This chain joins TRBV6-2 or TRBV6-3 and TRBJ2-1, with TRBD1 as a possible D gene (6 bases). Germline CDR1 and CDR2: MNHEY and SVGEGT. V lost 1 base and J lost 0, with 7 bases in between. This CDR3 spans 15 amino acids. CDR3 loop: CASSYWDNSYNEQFF. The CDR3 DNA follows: TGTGCCAGCAGTTACTGGGACAACTCCTACAATGAGCAGTTCTTC.

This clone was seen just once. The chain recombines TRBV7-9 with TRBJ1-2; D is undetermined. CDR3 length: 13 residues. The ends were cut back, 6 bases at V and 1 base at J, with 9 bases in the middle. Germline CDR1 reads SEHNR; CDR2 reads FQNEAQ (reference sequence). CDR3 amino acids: CASSYEVNYGYTF. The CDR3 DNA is TGTGCCAGCAGTTACGAGGTTAACTATGGCTACACCTTC. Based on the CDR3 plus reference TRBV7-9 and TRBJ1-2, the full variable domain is DTGVSQNPRHKITKRGQNVTFRCDPISEHNRLYWYRQTLGQGPEFLTYFQNEAQLEKSRLLSDRFSAERPKGSFSTLEIQRTEQGDSAMYLCASSYEVNYGYTFGSGTRLTVV.